This TCR beta chain was documented in a study of OX40 agonist ivuxolimab in advanced cancers. CDR3 length equals 15 residues. V trimming: 1 base; J trimming: 6 bases; junction bases outside the gene matches: 5. Germline loops: CDR1 SGHTA, CDR2 FQGNSA. Here immunoSEQ multiplex PCR was the method, and the copy in TCRdb shows in-frame clones only, minus some. The table shows just over 80,000 clones, with 70% to 90% occurring only once. The chain uses TRBV7-2 and TRBJ2-1, with 8 bases fitting TRBD2. The input for sequencing was CD4+ or CD8+ T cells sorted from blood, taken in a trial of the OX40 agonist ivuxolimab. The receptor was derived from an adult with an advanced solid tumor such as melanoma, head and neck, liver or kidney cancer. The CDR3 sequence: CASSLGGGQGNEQFF. The CDR3, as DNA: TGTGCCAGCAGCTTAGGCGGGGGGCAGGGCAATGAGCAGTTCTTC.